This passage covers 15 T cell receptor beta chains from one sample sequenced in a study of T cells after yellow fever vaccination. MiXCR was run by TCRdb on the 5' RACE reads, yielding one entry per CDR3 protein. Among a few hundred thousand distinct CDR3 sequences listed, approximately 4.5% were seen once. Sequenced material: PBMCs, taken 15 days after the yellow fever booster vaccination. The source is a man younger than 35 who received the YFV17D yellow fever vaccine.

At least ten counts were recorded for this clonotype. This chain connects TRBV20-1 to TRBJ2-3; D perhaps matches TRBD1 (6 bases). The CDR3 consists of 17 residues. Trimming took 0 bases from V and 4 from J, leaving 20 bases between them. Germline-derived CDR1 and CDR2 are DFQATT and SNEGSKA (reference sequence). The CDR3 reads CSARDRPDSWVSDTQYF. Written as DNA, the CDR3 is TGCAGTGCTAGAGATCGCCCGGACAGTTGGGTCTCAGATACGCAGTATTTT.

This clonotype occurred many times. The chain recombines TRBV29-1 with TRBJ1-1; no reliable D call. Trimming shortened V by 8 bases and J by 1 base, and 14 bases separated the two germline ends. Germline assignment: CDR1 SQVTM and CDR2 ANQGSEA. The CDR3 extends over 13 amino acids. CDR3 DNA sequence: TGCAGCTTTCGAAAGGGATCGAACACTGAAGCTTTCTTT. It yields the protein CSFRKGSNTEAFF.

The chain uses TRBV23-1 and TRBJ2-7; D is unclear. TRBV23-1 is an ORF, with its function uncertain. The V and J ends lost 2 bases and 2 bases respectively, with 7 bases between them. The CDR3 totals 13 residues. CDR3 region: CASSQQDPYEQYV. CDR3 in DNA: TGCGCCAGCAGTCAACAGGACCCCTACGAGCAGTACGTC.

This clonotype has a count of ten or more. The V call is TRBV4-3, the J call TRBJ1-6; unclear D gene. The CDR3 covers 14 residues. In germline, CDR1 is LGHNA, CDR2 YSLEER. V dropped 0 bases and J dropped 9 bases, with 9 bases sitting between them. The CDR3 DNA sequence: TGCGCCAGCAGCCAAGATTTGCTCTCTTCACCCCTCCACTTT. This sequence encodes CASSQDLLSSPLHF.

This clonotype was detected many times. The CDR3 region has the DNA TGTGCCAGCAGCCAACAGGGGAACTATGGCTACACCTTC. Amino acids: CASSQQGNYGYTF. The V call is TRBV7-6, the J call TRBJ1-2; 7 bases match TRBD1. The CDR3 is 13 amino acids. V lost 5 bases and J lost 2; bases outside the gene matches: 2. From germline, CDR1 is SGHVS and CDR2 FNYEAQ.

This clonotype was counted ten times or more. This CDR3 is CASSPMTATDTQYF. The CDR3 DNA sequence: TGTGCCAGCAGCCCAATGACAGCCACAGATACGCAGTATTTT. This rearrangement joins TRBV3-1 to TRBJ2-3, with a possible D match to TRBD1 (5 bases). The CDR3 is 14 amino acids. V lost 4 bases, J lost 2 bases, and 10 bases lay in between. CDR1 LGHDT and CDR2 YNNKEL come from the germline V gene (reference sequence).

There are many counts of this clonotype. The V call is TRBV7-8, the J call TRBJ2-3, with 13 bases aligning to TRBD2. J gave up 2 bases and V 3 bases, and 14 bases lay outside the gene matches. Germline CDR1 is SGHVS and CDR2 is FQNEAQ. CDR3 size: 20 residues. The chain's CDR3 is CASSFPTSGGSKTYTDTQYF. The CDR3 bases are TGTGCCAGCAGCTTCCCGACTAGCGGGGGGTCCAAAACCTACACAGATACGCAGTATTTT.

This sequence joins TRBV6-5 and TRBJ1-1, with D possibly being TRBD1 (5 bases). Looked up from germline, CDR1 is MNHEY and CDR2 is SVGAGI. The CDR3 has 14 amino acids. V dropped 0 bases and J dropped 3 bases, with 8 bases sitting between them. In DNA, the CDR3 is TGTGCCAGCAGTTACTCGAGGGGAGACACTGAAGCTTTCTTT. Translated, it gives CASSYSRGDTEAFF.

This chain joins TRBV7-9 and TRBJ2-3; 9 bases are shared with TRBD2. The junction had 3 bases not matched to a gene; V was cut back by 1 base and J by 4 bases. Germline CDR1 reads SEHNR; CDR2 reads FQNEAQ (reference sequence). The CDR3 consists of 15 residues. The CDR3 here is CASSLVAGEADTQYF. DNA of the CDR3: TGTGCCAGCAGCTTAGTAGCGGGGGAAGCAGATACGCAGTATTTT.

This clonotype occurred many times. V and J are TRBV12-3 or TRBV12-4 and TRBJ1-5; 7 bases are a match to TRBD1. The junction had 7 bases not matched to a gene; V was cut back by 5 bases and J by 0 bases. The CDR3 totals 16 residues. The chain's CDR3 is CASSHGQEYSNQPQHF. The DNA of the CDR3 is TGTGCCAGCAGTCACGGACAGGAATATAGCAATCAGCCCCAGCATTTT.

This clonotype was seen only a few times. The chain joins TRBV12-3 or TRBV12-4 to TRBJ2-5; D remains unclear. Trimming left V 8 bases short and J 5 bases short, with 12 bases between. This CDR3 contains 12 residues. The CDR3 nucleotides are TGTGCCAGCGGTGATGATTCGGAGACCCAGTACTTC. It codes for CASGDDSETQYF.

The chain uses TRBV24-1 and TRBJ2-3; D might be TRBD2 (7 bases). The V end lost 11 bases, the J end lost 1 base, and 12 bases lay between the germline ends. The CDR3 has 13 amino acids. Looked up from germline, CDR1 is KGHDR and CDR2 is SFDVKD. The CDR3 reads CASAGARTDTQYF. The CDR3 DNA reads TGTGCCAGCGCGGGGGCCCGCACAGATACGCAGTATTTT.

This clonotype was recorded a few times. The chain carries TRBV19 and TRBJ2-7, with D uncertain. Looked up from germline, CDR1 is LNHDA and CDR2 is SQIVND (reference sequence). This CDR3 contains 12 residues. The V gene lost 3 bases and the J gene lost 6 bases, with 9 bases spanning the gap. The CDR3, as DNA: TGTGCCAGTAGTATCACAAAGGGCGAGCAGTACTTC. The encoded protein is CASSITKGEQYF.

This clonotype showed up just a few times. The V gene is TRBV20-1, the J gene TRBJ1-6; no clear D gene. The CDR3 extends over 13 amino acids. V was trimmed by 4 bases and J by 4 bases, leaving 8 bases between them. Looked up from germline, CDR1 is DFQATT and CDR2 is SNEGSKA (reference sequence). CDR3 nucleotides: TGCAGTGCTACAGGTCCTTATAATTCACCCCTCCACTTT. Its translation is CSATGPYNSPLHF.

The chain couples TRBV7-9 to TRBJ2-7; TRBD1 might be the D (6 bases). Trimming shortened V by 1 base and J by 3 bases, and 16 bases separated the two germline ends. The CDR3 spans 16 residues. Per the germline V gene, CDR1 is SEHNR and CDR2 is FQNEAQ (reference sequence). The DNA of the CDR3 is TGTGCCAGCAGCTTAGAGGTTGGTTCCAGGGGCTACGAGCAGTACTTC. Its protein product is CASSLEVGSRGYEQYF.